This T cell receptor (beta chain) was captured in a study of metastatic and nonmetastatic thyroid tumors. The wider study: It was across blood and tumor or nodule tissue from malignant and benign thyroid patients that repertoires were compared.

The germline V gene encodes CDR1 LNHNV and CDR2 YYDKDF (reference sequence). V was clipped by 5 bases and J by 2 bases; unmatched bases: 11. The CDR3 length is 16 residues. Study-level results: As reported, TCR beta diversity in blood and tumor was significantly higher in malignant thyroid tumors than in benign nodules.

This clone was observed a handful of times. Its target is unknown. In the original processing: A classifier of distant metastasis in papillary thyroid cancer was built from CDR3 differences (across clinicopathological groups). TCRdb redid the clone calls on the PCR reads using MiXCR. TCRdb, not the authors, supplied the V and J calls. The sample contains tens of thousands of clones, around 19% of which appear only once. Patients underwent thyroid surgery, and none had received any treatment before it. The gene calls are TRBV15 and TRBJ2-7; 8 nucleotides match TRBD2. Specimen: blood. This TCR came from a female donor with papillary thyroid cancer or a benign thyroid nodule (not recorded which). Some clones in this sample may be carry-over from other donors' samples. Written as DNA, the CDR3 is TGTGCCACCAGCGCGGTACTAGCGGAAGGGACCTACGAGCAGTACTTC. It is translated as CATSAVLAEGTYEQYF.